This T cell receptor beta chain originates from a study of cytomegalovirus exposure and HLA in healthy donors. Overall study results and limits: Cytomegalovirus association was assigned to approximately 160 TCR beta chains.

A single count supports this clone. Antigen specificity is unknown. PCR employed 60 Vbeta and 13 Jbeta primers. Assay used: immunoSEQ multiplex PCR; TCRdb lists only in-frame clones, some missing. The sample yields 210,000 or so clones, over 75% seen once. The receptor was derived from a woman between 45 and 60 years old in good health and CMV-seropositive. Input material: PBMCs.

CDR3 sequence reads: CASSPGTSGGAGETQYF. For the CDR3, the DNA is TGCGCCAGCAGCCCTGGGACTAGCGGGGGGGCAGGAGAGACCCAGTACTTC. The V call is TRBV5-1, the J call TRBJ2-5; 16 bases map to TRBD2. Trimming took 4 bases from V and 4 from J; bases not matched to a gene: 7. This CDR3 comprises 17 residues. CDR1 is SGHRS, CDR2 YFSETQ, per germline.